This TCR beta chain appears in the sequencing data of a study of control samples from healthy donors and cancer patients. Only in-frame clones appear in the TCRdb table, and some are missing; sequencing was by immunoSEQ multiplex PCR. The sample lists 140,000 or so clones; 75% to 95% were seen once. V gave up 0 bases and J gave up 8 bases, with 16 bases separating them. The CDR3 spans 15 residues. Germline V CDR1 and CDR2: SGHAT, FQNNGV. The gene calls are TRBV11-2 and TRBJ1-2, with D unresolved. The TCR originated in a man aged 30-40 years in good health. Sequencing was done on a sample of blood. The DNA for the CDR3 is TGTGCCAGCAGCTTAGAGGCGGATGAACCGGGCGGCTACACCTTC. Protein: CASSLEADEPGGYTF.